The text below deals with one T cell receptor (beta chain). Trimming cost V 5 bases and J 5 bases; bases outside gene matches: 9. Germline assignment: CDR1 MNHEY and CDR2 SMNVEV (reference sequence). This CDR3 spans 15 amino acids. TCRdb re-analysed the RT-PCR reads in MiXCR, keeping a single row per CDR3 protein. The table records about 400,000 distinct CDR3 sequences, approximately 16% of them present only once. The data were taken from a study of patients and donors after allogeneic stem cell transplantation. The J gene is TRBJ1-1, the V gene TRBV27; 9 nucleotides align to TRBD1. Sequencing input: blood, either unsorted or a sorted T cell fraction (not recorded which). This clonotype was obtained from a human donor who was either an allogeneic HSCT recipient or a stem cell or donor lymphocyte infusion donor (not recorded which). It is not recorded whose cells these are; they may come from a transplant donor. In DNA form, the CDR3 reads TGTGCCAGCAGTGTCACCGGGACAGGGATTACTGAAGCTTTCTTT. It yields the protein CASSVTGTGITEAFF.